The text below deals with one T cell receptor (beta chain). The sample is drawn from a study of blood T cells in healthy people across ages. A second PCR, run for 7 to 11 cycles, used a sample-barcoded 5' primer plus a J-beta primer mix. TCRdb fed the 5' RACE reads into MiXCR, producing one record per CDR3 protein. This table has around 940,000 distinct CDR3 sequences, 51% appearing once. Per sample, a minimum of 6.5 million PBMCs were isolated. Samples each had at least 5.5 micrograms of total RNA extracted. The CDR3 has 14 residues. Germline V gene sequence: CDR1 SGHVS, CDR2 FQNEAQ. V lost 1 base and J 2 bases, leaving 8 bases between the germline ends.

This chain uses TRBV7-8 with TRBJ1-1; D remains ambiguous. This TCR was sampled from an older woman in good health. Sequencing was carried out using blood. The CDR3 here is CASSLVTSNTEAFF. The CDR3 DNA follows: TGTGCCAGCAGCTTAGTTACATCAAACACTGAAGCTTTCTTT.